The 7 T cell receptor beta chains reported below all come from one sample, sequenced in a study of molecular identifiers for immune sequencing clone quantification. TCRdb re-derived calls from the PCR reads in MiXCR, one entry per CDR3 protein. The data contain approximately 500,000 distinct CDR3 sequences, around 23% of them seen just once; the ten biggest clones take up roughly 0.79%. The sample was naive CD8+ T cells from blood, with Jurkat cell RNA spiked in. Stated subset: FACS-sorted CD8+CD4-CCR7+CD45RA+ naive T cells. These receptors were taken from a human donor in good health. Some libraries in this study had Jurkat cell RNA spiked in.

The chain has TRBV12-3 or TRBV12-4 and TRBJ2-7; TRBD1 aligns across 9 bases. The CDR3 has 13 residues. The V segment lost 9 bases and the J segment 3 bases; nucleotides outside the gene matches: 6. The CDR3 protein is CASSEDRGYEQYF. CDR3 coding DNA: TGTGCCAGTAGCGAGGACAGGGGCTACGAGCAGTACTTC.

This clonotype was seen repeatedly, ten times or more. This chain links TRBV20-1 with TRBJ2-7, with D perhaps TRBD1 or TRBD2 (5 bases each). Germline V lookup: CDR1 DFQATT, CDR2 SNEGSKA (reference sequence). V dropped 0 bases and J dropped 6 bases, with 18 bases sitting between them. The CDR3 has 15 residues. The CDR3 sequence is CSARELGTPLSEQYF. CDR3 nucleotide sequence: TGCAGTGCTAGAGAACTGGGGACCCCATTAAGCGAGCAGTACTTC.

The chain joins TRBV28 to TRBJ2-2, with 9 bases matching TRBD1. The CDR3 runs 15 residues. V shed 7 bases, J shed 6 bases, and the junction held 9 bases outside the gene matches. The germline CDR1 and CDR2 sequences are MDHEN and SYDVKM. CDR3 DNA: TGTGCCAGCAACCCACGGACAGGGGTACCCGGGGAGCTGTTTTTT. Its translation is CASNPRTGVPGELFF.

This clonotype has more than one count but fewer than ten. This chain uses TRBV27 with TRBJ2-5, with D uncertain. Trimming pared 5 bases from V and 0 bases from J, leaving 10 bases between. This CDR3 has 14 amino acids. Germline V gives CDR1 MNHEY, CDR2 SMNVEV (reference sequence). The CDR3 sequence is CASSPRWYQETQYF. The CDR3, as DNA: TGTGCCAGCAGTCCCCGTTGGTACCAAGAGACCCAGTACTTC.

For this clonotype: Since no conserved phenylalanine or tryptophan closes the CDR3, a read error is the likely cause. The CDR3 protein is CASSYSSELYSNQPQHS. CDR3 nucleotides: TGTGCCAGCAGTTACTCGAGTGAACTATATAGCAATCAGCCCCAGCATTCT. The chain is built from TRBV6-6 and TRBJ1-5; D is undetermined. Germline CDR1 is MNHNY and CDR2 is SVGAGI (reference sequence). The CDR3 runs to 17 residues. Trimming removed 0 bases from V and 0 bases from J, with 12 bases in between.

The rearrangement uses TRBV20-1 and TRBJ2-5, with TRBD2 identical over 7 bases. V trimming: 1 base; J trimming: 1 base; junction bases outside the gene matches: 9. The CDR3 is made up of 16 amino acids. Germline CDR1 is DFQATT and CDR2 is SNEGSKA (reference sequence). For the CDR3, the DNA is TGCAGTGCTAGAGTTAATTCGTGGGAGGGCCAAGAGACCCAGTACTTC. It codes for CSARVNSWEGQETQYF.

Of note for this clonotype: This clone may be a read error of a much larger clone one base away. The conserved phenylalanine or tryptophan is not found at the CDR3 terminus, so this likely reflects a read error. The V call is TRBV6-5, the J call TRBJ2-7; no clear D. The CDR3 has 16 amino acids. The germline V and J ends were trimmed by 0 bases and 0 bases, with 12 bases remaining between them. Germline V gives CDR1 MNHEY, CDR2 SVGAGI. CDR3 coding DNA: TGTGCCAGCAGTTACTCGAGGCAGGTGAGCTCCTACGAGCAGTACCTC. As protein: CASSYSRQVSSYEQYL.